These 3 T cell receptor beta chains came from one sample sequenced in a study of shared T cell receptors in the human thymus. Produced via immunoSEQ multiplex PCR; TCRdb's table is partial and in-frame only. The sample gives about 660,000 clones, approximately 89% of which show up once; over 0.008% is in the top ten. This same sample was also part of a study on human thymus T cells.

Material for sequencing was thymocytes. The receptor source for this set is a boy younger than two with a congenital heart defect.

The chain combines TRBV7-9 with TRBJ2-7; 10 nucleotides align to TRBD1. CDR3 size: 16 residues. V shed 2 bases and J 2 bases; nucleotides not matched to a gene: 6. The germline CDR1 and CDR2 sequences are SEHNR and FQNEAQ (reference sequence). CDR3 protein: CASSLPGTGVTYEQYF. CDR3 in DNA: TGTGCCAGCAGCTTACCCGGGACAGGGGTTACCTACGAGCAGTACTTC.

CDR3 DNA sequence: TGCGCCAGCAGCCAAGAATCCCTTTTTCGCTCGCGGAAGTCCTACAATGAGCAGTTCTTC. Translated, it gives CASSQESLFRSRKSYNEQFF. The chain is built from TRBV4-3 and TRBJ2-1; D unresolved. Germline CDR1 LGHNA, CDR2 YSLEER. The CDR3 contains 20 residues. V was trimmed by 0 bases and J by 1 base, leaving 22 bases between them.

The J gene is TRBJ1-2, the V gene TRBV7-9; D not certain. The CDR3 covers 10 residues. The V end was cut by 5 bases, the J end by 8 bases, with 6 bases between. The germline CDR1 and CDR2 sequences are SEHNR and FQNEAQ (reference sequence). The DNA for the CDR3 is TGTGCCAGCAGCGAACTCGGCTACACCTTC. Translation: CASSELGYTF.